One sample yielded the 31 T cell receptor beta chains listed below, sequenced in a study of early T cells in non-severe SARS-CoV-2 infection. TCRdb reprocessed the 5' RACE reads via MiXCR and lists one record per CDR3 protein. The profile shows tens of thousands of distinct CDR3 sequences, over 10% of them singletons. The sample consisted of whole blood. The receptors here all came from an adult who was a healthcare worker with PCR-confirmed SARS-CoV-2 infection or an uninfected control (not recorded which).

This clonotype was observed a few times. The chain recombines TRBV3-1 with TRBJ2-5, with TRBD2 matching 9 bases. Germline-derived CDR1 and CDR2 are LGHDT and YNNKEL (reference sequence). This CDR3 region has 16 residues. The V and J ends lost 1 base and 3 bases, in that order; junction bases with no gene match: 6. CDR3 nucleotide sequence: TGTGCCAGCAGCCAAGGAGGACTAGCGATAAAAGAGACCCAGTACTTC. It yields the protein CASSQGGLAIKETQYF.

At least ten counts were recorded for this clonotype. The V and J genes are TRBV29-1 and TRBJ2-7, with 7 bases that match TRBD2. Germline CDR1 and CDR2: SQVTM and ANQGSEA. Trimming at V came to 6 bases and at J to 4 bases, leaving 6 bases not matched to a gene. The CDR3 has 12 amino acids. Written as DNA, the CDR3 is TGCAGCGTCGCTACTAGCGTTTACGAGCAGTACTTC. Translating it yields CSVATSVYEQYF.

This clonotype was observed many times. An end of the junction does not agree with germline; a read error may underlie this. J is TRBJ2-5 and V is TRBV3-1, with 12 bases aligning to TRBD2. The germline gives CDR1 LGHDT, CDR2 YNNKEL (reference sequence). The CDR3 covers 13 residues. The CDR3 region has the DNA TGTGCCAGCAGCCTCGGACTAGCGGGGACCCTGTACTTC. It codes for CASSLGLAGTLYF.

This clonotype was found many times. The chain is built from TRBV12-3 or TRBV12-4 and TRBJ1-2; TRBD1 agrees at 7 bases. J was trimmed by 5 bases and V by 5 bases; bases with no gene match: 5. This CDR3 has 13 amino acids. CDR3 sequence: CASSVGQKYGYTF. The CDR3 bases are TGTGCCAGCAGTGTGGGACAGAAGTATGGCTACACCTTC.

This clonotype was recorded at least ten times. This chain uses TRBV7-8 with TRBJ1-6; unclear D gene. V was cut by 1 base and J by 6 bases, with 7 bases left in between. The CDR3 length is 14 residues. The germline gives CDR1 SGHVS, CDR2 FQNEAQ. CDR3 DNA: TGTGCCAGCAGCTTAGTACTCTCTAATTCACCCCTCCACTTT. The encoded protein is CASSLVLSNSPLHF.

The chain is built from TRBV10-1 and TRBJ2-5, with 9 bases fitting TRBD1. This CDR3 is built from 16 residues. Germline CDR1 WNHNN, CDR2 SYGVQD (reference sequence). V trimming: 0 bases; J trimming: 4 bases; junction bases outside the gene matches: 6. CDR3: CASSESSPGQGETQYF. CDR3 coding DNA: TGCGCCAGCAGTGAGTCATCGCCGGGACAGGGAGAGACCCAGTACTTC.

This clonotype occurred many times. The CDR3 nucleotides are TGTGCCATTCCTAGGAACACCGGGGAGCTGTTTTTT. Protein: CAIPRNTGELFF. The chain has TRBV10-3 and TRBJ2-2; D is undetermined. The CDR3 covers 12 residues. The ends were cut back, 9 bases at V and 1 base at J, with 6 bases in the middle. Germline V CDR1 and CDR2: ENHRY, SYGVKD.

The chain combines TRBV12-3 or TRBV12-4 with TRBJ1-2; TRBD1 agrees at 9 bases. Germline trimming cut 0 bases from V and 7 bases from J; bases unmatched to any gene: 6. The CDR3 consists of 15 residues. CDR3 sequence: CASSLAGRDRVGYTF. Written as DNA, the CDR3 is TGTGCCAGCAGTTTAGCGGGTCGGGACAGGGTTGGCTACACCTTC.

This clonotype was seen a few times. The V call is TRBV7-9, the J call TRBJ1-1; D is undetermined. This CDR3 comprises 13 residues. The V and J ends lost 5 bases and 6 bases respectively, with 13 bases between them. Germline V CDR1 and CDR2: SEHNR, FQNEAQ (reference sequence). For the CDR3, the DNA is TGTGCCAGCAGCAAAGCTGACTCCCCTGAAGCTTTCTTT. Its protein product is CASSKADSPEAFF.

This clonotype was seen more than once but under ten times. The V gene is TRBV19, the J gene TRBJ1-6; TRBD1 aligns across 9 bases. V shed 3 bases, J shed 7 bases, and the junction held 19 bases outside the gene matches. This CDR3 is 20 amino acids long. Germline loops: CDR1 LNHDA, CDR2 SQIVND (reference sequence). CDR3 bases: TGTGCCAGTAGTATCCAAACTCTACAGGGGGCTTCTTTTGAGAATTCACCCCTCCACTTT. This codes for CASSIQTLQGASFENSPLHF. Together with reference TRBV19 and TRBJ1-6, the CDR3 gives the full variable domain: DGGITQSPKYLFRKEGQNVTLSCEQNLNHDAMYWYRQDPGQGLRLIYYSQIVNDFQKGDIAEGYSVSREKKESFPLTVTSAQKNPTAFYLCASSIQTLQGASFENSPLHFGNGTRLTVT.

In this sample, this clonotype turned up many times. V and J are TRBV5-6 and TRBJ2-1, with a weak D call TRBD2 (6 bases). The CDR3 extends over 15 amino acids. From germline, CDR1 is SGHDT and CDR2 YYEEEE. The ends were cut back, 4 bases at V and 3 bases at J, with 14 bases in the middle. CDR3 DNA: TGTGCCAGCAGCCCGACCTACGGGGGCTACAATGAGCAGTTCTTC. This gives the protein CASSPTYGGYNEQFF.

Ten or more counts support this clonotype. The CDR3 DNA follows: TGCGCCAGCAGCCAAGATTGGGGGGGCTTTCTGCAGGGTAAATACGAGCAGTACTTC. This codes for CASSQDWGGFLQGKYEQYF. The genes are TRBV4-1 and TRBJ2-7; perhaps TRBD2 as D (7 bases). This CDR3 has 19 residues. Germline lookup yields CDR1 MGHRA and CDR2 YSYEKL. Trimming left V 0 bases short and J 4 bases short, with 25 bases between.

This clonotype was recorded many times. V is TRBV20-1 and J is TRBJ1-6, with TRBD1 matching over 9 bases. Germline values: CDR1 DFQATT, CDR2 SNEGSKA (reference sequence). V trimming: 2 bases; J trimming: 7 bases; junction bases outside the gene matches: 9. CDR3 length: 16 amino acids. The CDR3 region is CSARSGQGKGNSPLHF. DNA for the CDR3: TGCAGTGCTAGATCTGGACAGGGGAAGGGGAATTCACCCCTCCACTTT.

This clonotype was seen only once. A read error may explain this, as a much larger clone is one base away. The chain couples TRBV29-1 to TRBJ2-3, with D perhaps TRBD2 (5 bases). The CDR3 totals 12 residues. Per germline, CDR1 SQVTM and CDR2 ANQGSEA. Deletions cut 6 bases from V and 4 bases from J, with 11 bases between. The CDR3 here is CSVAWTSDTQYF. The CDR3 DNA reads TGCAGCGTCGCCTGGACTTCAGATACGCAGTATTTT.

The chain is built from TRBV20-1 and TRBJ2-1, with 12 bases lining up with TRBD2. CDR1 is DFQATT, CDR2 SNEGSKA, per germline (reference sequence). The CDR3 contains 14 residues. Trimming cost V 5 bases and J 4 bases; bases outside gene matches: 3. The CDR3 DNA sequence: TGCAGTGCTCCGACTAGCGGGGGATACAATGAGCAGTTCTTC. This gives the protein CSAPTSGGYNEQFF.

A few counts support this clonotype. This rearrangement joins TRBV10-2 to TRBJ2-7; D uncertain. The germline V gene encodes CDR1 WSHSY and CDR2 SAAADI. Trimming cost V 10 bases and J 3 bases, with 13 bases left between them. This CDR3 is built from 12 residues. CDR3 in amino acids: CATASDRYEQYF. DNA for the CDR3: TGCGCCACCGCGTCAGACCGCTACGAGCAGTACTTC.

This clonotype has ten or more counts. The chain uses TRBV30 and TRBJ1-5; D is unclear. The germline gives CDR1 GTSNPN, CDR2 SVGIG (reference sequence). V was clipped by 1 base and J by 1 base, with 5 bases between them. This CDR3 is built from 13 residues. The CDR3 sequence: CAWSEASNQPQHF. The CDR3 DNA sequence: TGTGCCTGGAGTGAGGCGAGCAATCAGCCCCAGCATTTT.

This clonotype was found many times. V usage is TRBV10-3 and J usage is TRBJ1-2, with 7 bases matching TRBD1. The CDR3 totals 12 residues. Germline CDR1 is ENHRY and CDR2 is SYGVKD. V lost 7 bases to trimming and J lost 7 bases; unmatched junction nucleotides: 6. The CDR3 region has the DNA TGTGCCATCAACCAGGGGGGAGTTGGCTACACCTTC. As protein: CAINQGGVGYTF.

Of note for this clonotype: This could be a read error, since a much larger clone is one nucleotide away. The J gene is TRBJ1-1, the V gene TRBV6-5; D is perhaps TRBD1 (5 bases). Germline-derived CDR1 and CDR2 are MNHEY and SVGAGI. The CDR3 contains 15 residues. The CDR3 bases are TGTGTCAGCAGTTACGGTGGGGGGAGGAACACTGAAGCTTTCTTT. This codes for CVSSYGGGRNTEAFF.

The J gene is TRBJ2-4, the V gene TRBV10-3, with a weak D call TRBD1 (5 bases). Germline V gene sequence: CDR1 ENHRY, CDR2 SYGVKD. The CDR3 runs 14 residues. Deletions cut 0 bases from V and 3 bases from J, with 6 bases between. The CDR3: CAISESGRKNIQYF. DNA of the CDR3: TGTGCCATCAGTGAGTCGGGGCGCAAAAACATTCAGTACTTC.

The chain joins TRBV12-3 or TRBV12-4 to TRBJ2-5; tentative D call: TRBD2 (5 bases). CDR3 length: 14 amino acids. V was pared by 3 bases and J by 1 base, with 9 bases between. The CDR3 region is CASSFEGSQETQYF. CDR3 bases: TGTGCCAGCAGTTTTGAGGGATCCCAAGAGACCCAGTACTTC.

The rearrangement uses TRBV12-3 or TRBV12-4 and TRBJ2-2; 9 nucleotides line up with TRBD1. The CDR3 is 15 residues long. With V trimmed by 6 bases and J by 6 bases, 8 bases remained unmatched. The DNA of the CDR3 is TGTGCCAGCAGAGTCGGGACAGGGAGGGCCGGGGAGCTGTTTTTT. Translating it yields CASRVGTGRAGELFF.

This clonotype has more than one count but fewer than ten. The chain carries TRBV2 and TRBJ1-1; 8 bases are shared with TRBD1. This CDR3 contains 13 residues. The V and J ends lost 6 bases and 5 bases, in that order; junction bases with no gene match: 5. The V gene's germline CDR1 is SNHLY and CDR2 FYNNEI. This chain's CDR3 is CASSEDRETEAFF. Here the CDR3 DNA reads TGTGCCAGCAGCGAGGACAGGGAAACTGAAGCTTTCTTT.

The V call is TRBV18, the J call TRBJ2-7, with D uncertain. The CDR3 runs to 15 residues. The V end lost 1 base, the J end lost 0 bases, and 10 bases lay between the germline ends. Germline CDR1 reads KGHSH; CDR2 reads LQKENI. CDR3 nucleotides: TGTGCCAGCTCACCACGTACGACCGACTCCTACGAGCAGTACTTC. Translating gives CASSPRTTDSYEQYF.

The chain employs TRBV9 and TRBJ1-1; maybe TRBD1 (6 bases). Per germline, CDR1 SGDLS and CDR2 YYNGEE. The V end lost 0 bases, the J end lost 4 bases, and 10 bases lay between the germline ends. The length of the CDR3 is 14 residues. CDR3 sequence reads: CASSVGGGRTEAFF. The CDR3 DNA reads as TGTGCCAGCAGCGTAGGAGGGGGTCGCACTGAAGCTTTCTTT.

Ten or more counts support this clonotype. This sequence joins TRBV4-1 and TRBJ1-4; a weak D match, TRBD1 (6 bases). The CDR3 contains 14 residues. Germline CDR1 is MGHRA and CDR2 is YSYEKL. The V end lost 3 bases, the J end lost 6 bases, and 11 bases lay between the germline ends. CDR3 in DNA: TGCGCCAGCAGCCACCAGGGGTTTGATGAAAAACTGTTTTTT. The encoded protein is CASSHQGFDEKLFF.

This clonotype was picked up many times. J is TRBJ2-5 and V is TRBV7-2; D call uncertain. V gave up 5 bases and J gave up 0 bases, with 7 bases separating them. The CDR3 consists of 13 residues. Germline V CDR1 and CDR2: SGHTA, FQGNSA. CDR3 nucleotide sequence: TGTGCCAGCAGCGTCGGACACCAAGAGACCCAGTACTTC. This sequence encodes CASSVGHQETQYF.

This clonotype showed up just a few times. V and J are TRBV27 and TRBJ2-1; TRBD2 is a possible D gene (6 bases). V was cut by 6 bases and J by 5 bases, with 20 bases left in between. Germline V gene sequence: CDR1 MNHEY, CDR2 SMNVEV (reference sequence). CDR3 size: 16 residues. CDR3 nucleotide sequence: TGTGCCAGCAGAGAGGGGACTGCCACTCTTCACAATGAGCAGTTCTTC. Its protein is CASREGTATLHNEQFF.

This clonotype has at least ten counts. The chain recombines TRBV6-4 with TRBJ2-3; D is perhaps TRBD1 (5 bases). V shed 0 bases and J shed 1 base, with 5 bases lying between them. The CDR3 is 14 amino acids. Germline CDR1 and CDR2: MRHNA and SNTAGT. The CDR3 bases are TGTGCCAGCAGTGACTCAGGGGGCACAGATACGCAGTATTTT. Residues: CASSDSGGTDTQYF.

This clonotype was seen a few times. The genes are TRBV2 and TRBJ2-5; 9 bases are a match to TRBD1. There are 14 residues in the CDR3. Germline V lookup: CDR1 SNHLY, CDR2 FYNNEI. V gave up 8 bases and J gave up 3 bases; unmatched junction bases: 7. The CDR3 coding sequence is TGTGCCAGCTGCTCCGGGACAGGGAAAGAGACCCAGTACTTC. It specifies CASCSGTGKETQYF.

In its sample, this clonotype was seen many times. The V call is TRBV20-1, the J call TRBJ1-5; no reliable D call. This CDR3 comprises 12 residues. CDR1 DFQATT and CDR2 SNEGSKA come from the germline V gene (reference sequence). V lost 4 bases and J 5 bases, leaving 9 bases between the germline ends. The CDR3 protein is CSATNGDQPQHF. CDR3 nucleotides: TGCAGTGCTACAAACGGAGATCAGCCCCAGCATTTT.